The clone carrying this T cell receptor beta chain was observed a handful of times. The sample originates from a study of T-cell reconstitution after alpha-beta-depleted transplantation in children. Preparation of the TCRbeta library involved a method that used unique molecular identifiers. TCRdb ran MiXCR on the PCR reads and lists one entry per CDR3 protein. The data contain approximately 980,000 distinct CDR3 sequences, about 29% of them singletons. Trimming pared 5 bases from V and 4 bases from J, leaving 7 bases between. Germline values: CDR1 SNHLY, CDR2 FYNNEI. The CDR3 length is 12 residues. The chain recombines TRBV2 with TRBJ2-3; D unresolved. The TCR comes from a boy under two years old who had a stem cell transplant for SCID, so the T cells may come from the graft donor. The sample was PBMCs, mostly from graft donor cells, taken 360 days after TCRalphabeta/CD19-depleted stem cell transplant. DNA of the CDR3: TGTGCCAGCAGTTCTGCCCCAGATACGCAGTATTTT. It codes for CASSSAPDTQYF.